These 7 T cell receptor beta chains were all obtained from the same sample, sequenced in a study of shared clonotypes between healthy human individuals. This table comes from immunoSEQ multiplex PCR, and its TCRdb copy is limited to in-frame clones, with some not included. The sample gives more than 2,000,000 clones, 85% to 95% of which show up once; 0.39% is in the top ten. Sequencing input: naive CD4+ T cells from PBMCs. Subset indicated: CD45RA+ positively selected. Receptors originate from a man aged 18 to 35 in good health. Some clones in this sample may be carry-over from other donors' samples.

This chain connects TRBV21-1 to TRBJ2-1; the tabulated D call, TRBD2, remains unverified against the DNA. TRBV21-1 is labeled a pseudogene. This CDR3 spans 14 amino acids. CDR3: CASSKGSLGYEQFF. The CDR3 nucleotides are TGTGCCAGCAGCAAAGGGTCACTAGGATATGAGCAGTTCTTC.

V is TRBV6-6 and J is TRBJ2-1; D is uncertain. Germline V gene sequence: CDR1 MNHNY, CDR2 SVGAGI (reference sequence). The V end was cut by 2 bases, the J end by 10 bases, with 9 bases between. The CDR3 sequence is 12 residues long. The CDR3 region is CASSYRNTEQFF. The DNA for the CDR3 is TGTGCCAGCAGTTACCGCAACACAGAGCAGTTCTTC.

The rearrangement links TRBV7-3 to TRBJ2-6; D assignment may be TRBD1 or TRBD2 (6 bases each). This CDR3 comprises 17 residues. Trimming removed 1 base from V and 4 bases from J, with 14 bases in between. Germline CDR1 is SGHTA and CDR2 is FQGTGA. The CDR3 reads CASSLRGAEKGANVLTF. The CDR3 DNA reads as TGTGCCAGCAGCTTAAGGGGGGCCGAGAAAGGGGCCAACGTCCTGACTTTC.

V is TRBV30 and J is TRBJ1-2, with 7 bases fitting TRBD1. Germline V CDR1 and CDR2: GTSNPN, SVGIG (reference sequence). V trimming: 5 bases; J trimming: 8 bases; junction bases outside the gene matches: 8. CDR3 size: 12 residues. CDR3 residues: CAWASQGKGYTF. In DNA, the CDR3 is TGTGCCTGGGCTTCACAGGGGAAGGGCTACACCTTC.

The chain employs TRBV11-3 and TRBJ2-1, with TRBD1 matching over 7 bases. Germline V gene lookup returns CDR1 SGHNT and CDR2 YENEEA. The CDR3 runs 12 residues. V lost 5 bases to trimming and J lost 8 bases; unmatched junction nucleotides: 3. The CDR3 DNA sequence: TGTGCCAGCAGCCACGGGACAGATGAGCAGTTCTTC. Translated, it gives CASSHGTDEQFF.

V usage is TRBV6-1 and J usage is TRBJ1-4, with D unclear. Trimming stripped 8 bases from V and 0 bases from J, with 13 bases between. The CDR3 covers 15 residues. Germline loops: CDR1 MNHNS, CDR2 SASEGT. The CDR3 loop reads CASDQRPATNEKLFF. As DNA, the CDR3 is TGTGCCAGCGATCAAAGGCCCGCAACTAATGAAAAACTGTTTTTT.

The chain links TRBV7-2 to TRBJ2-4; D gene unclear. Germline V CDR1 and CDR2: SGHTA, FQGNSA. V gave up 4 bases and J gave up 5 bases, with 15 bases separating them. The CDR3 contains 15 residues. In DNA form, the CDR3 reads TGTGCCAGCAGCTCCCTTGTGCGGCCGGAAAACATTCAGTACTTC. It codes for CASSSLVRPENIQYF.